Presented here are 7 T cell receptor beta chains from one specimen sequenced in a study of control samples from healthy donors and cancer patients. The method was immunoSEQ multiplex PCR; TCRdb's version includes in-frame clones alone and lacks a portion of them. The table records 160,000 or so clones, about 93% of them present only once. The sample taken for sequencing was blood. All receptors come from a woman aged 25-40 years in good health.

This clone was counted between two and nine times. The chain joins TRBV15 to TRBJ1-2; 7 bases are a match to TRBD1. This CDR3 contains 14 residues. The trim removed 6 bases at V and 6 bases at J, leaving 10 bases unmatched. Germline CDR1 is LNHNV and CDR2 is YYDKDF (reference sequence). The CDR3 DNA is TGTGCCACCAGTCCGAGAACGACAGGGAATGGCTACACCTTC. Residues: CATSPRTTGNGYTF.

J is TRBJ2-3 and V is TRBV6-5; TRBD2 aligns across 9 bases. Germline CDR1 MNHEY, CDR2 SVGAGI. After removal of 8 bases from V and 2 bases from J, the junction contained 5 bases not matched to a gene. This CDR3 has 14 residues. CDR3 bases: TGTGCCAGCCGATGGACTAGCGACACAGATACGCAGTATTTT. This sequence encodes CASRWTSDTDTQYF.

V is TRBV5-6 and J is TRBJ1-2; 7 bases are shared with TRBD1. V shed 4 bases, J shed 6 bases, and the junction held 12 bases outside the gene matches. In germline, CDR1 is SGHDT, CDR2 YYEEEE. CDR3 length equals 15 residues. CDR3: CASSPGTGTEDGYTF. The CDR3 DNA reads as TGTGCCAGCAGCCCGGGAACCGGGACAGAAGATGGCTACACCTTC.

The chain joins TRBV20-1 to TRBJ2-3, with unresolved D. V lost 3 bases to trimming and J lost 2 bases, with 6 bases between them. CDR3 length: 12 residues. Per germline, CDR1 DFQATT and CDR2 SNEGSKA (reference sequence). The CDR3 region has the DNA TGCAGTGCTAGTGGTAACACAGATACGCAGTATTTT. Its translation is CSASGNTDTQYF.

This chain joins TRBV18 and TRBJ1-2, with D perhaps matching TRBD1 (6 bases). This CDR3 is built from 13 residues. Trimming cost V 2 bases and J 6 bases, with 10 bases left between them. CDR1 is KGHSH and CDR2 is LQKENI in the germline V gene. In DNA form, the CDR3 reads TGTGCCAGCTCACCAAGCAGGGGTGATGGCTACACCTTC. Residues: CASSPSRGDGYTF.

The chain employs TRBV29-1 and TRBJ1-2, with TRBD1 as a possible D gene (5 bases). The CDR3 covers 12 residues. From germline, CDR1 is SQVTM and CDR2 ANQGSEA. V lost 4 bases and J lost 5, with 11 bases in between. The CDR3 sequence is CSVGGAGYGYTF. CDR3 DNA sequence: TGCAGCGTTGGAGGGGCAGGTTATGGCTACACCTTC.

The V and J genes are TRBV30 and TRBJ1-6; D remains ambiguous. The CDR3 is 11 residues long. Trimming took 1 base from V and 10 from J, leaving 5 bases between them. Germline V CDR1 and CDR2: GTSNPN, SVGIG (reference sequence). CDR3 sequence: CAWSGPSPLHF. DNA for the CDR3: TGTGCCTGGAGTGGACCGTCACCCCTCCACTTT.